The TCR beta chain described here comes from a study of identical twins. This clonotype was observed a handful of times. Its specificity is unknown. Study conclusions and caveats: Zero-insertion analyses could be partly confounded by invariant MAIT and iNKT cells. Memory repertoires showed no such pattern, whereas abundant cord blood beta clonotypes carried fewer insertions.

The CDR3 has 15 residues. After removal of 1 base from V and 4 bases from J, the junction contained 4 bases not matched to a gene. Germline V gene sequence: CDR1 SGHNT, CDR2 YYREEE (reference sequence). TCRdb itself ran the 5' RACE reads through MiXCR, one entry per CDR3 protein. The table records about 200,000 distinct CDR3 sequences, more than 6.5% of them present only once. This same sample was also part of a study on yellow fever vaccine responses in identical twins.

This sequence joins TRBV5-4 and TRBJ1-1; 10 bases line up with TRBD1. Sequenced: memory (CD45RO+) T cells sorted from blood. The clonotype was recovered from a woman under 30 in good health. CDR3 DNA: TGTGCCAGCAGCTTGAGGGACAGGGGATTCACTGAAGCTTTCTTT. Protein product: CASSLRDRGFTEAFF.